One sample yielded the 32 T cell receptor beta chains listed below, sequenced in a study of glioma-infiltrating T cells. TCR alpha and beta CDR3 regions were amplified from RNA using iRepertoire nested multiplex PCR. TCRdb analysed the multiplex PCR reads with MiXCR anew, one entry per CDR3 protein. Of about 20,000 distinct CDR3 sequences in the sample, about 22% were seen once. Sequencing was done on a sample of glioma tissue, nonneoplastic brain tissue, or PBMCs (not recorded which). Source of these receptors: a human donor with low-grade glioma or glioblastoma, undergoing nonglioma brain surgery, or in good health (not recorded which).

This clonotype was seen ten or more times. The chain couples TRBV28 to TRBJ1-1, with D maybe TRBD1 (6 bases). The ends were cut back, 2 bases at V and 7 bases at J, with 14 bases in the middle. Germline CDR1 MDHEN, CDR2 SYDVKM. This CDR3 spans 14 amino acids. The CDR3 DNA follows: TGTGCCAGCAGTTTACGTCAGGGGCGGGGTGAAGCTTTCTTT. Translation: CASSLRQGRGEAFF.

The genes are TRBV19 and TRBJ1-2, with D unresolved. The germline V gene encodes CDR1 LNHDA and CDR2 SQIVND (reference sequence). The CDR3 covers 14 residues. V was cut by 7 bases and J by 4 bases, with 16 bases left in between. Here the CDR3 reads CASTDKGSLYGYTF. The CDR3 DNA reads as TGTGCCAGTACCGACAAGGGATCCCTCTATGGCTACACCTTC.

On this clonotype itself: This could be a read error, since a much larger clone is one nucleotide away. This chain links TRBV28 with TRBJ2-1, with 11 bases aligning to TRBD2. The CDR3 sequence is 14 residues long. From germline, CDR1 is MDHEN and CDR2 SYDVKM. V was clipped by 11 bases and J by 7 bases; unmatched bases: 10. DNA of the CDR3: TGTGCCGGCAAAGGGACTAGCGGATGGAATGAGCAGTTCTTC. Its protein product is CAGKGTSGWNEQFF.

The chain joins TRBV7-2 to TRBJ2-7, with 8 nucleotides matching TRBD2. In germline, CDR1 is SGHTA, CDR2 FQGNSA. CDR3 size: 15 residues. Trimming took 3 bases from V and 1 from J; bases not matched to a gene: 5. The CDR3 coding sequence is TGTGCCAGCAGCTTGTCCAGCGGGGGATCCTACGAGCAGTACTTC. Translated, it gives CASSLSSGGSYEQYF.

Of note for this clonotype: A read error may explain this, as a much larger clone is one base away. The rearrangement joins TRBV20-1 to TRBJ1-5, with 7 bases identical to TRBD1. The CDR3 extends over 16 amino acids. Looked up from germline, CDR1 is DFQATT and CDR2 is SNEGSKA (reference sequence). The CDR3 here is CSARRGRDSLNEPQHF. CDR3 nucleotides: TGCAGTGCTAGAAGGGGAAGGGACAGCCTCAATGAGCCCCAGCATTTT.

In this sample, this clonotype turned up a few times. This chain joins TRBV4-2 and TRBJ2-5, with D maybe TRBD2 (6 bases). The V and J ends lost 5 bases and 10 bases respectively, with 11 bases between them. Germline assignment: CDR1 LGHNA and CDR2 YNFKEQ. The CDR3 has 11 residues. The CDR3 protein is CASSAGSHQYF. CDR3 in DNA: TGTGCCAGCAGCGCGGGATCCCACCAGTACTTC.

This clonotype has at least ten counts. The V call is TRBV27, the J call TRBJ2-3, with 11 nucleotides matching TRBD2. Germline V lookup: CDR1 MNHEY, CDR2 SMNVEV (reference sequence). The CDR3 totals 15 residues. Trimming cost V 4 bases and J 4 bases; bases outside gene matches: 4. CDR3 nucleotides: TGTGCCAGCAGTTGGTTTAGCGGGGGGGCAGATACGCAGTATTTT. Translating gives CASSWFSGGADTQYF.

This clonotype was counted a few times. V gene TRBV11-3 combines with J gene TRBJ2-5; D ambiguous. Germline assignment: CDR1 SGHNT and CDR2 YENEEA. V dropped 1 base and J dropped 2 bases, with 5 bases sitting between them. This CDR3 contains 13 residues. This chain's CDR3 is CASSLGPQETQYF. For the CDR3, the DNA is TGTGCCAGCAGCTTAGGGCCTCAAGAGACCCAGTACTTC.

There are many counts of this clonotype. J is TRBJ1-1 and V is TRBV2, with D unclear. The germline V gene has CDR1 SNHLY and CDR2 FYNNEI. The CDR3 spans 10 residues. CDR3 coding DNA: TGTGCGCAGCTCAACACTGAAGCTTTCTTT. Its translation: CAQLNTEAFF. The full variable domain, rest sourced from reference TRBV2 and TRBJ1-1, is EPEVTQTPSHQVTQMGQEVILRCVPISNHLYFYWYRQILGQKVEFLVSFYNNEISEKSEIFDDQFSVERPDGSNFTLKIRSTKLEDSAMYFCAQLNTEAFFGQGTRLTVV.

This clonotype was seen at least ten times. This sequence joins TRBV20-1 and TRBJ2-3, with 8 nucleotides matching TRBD2. The CDR3 has 15 residues. Trimming removed 0 bases from V and 5 bases from J; junction bases left unmatched: 7. CDR1 DFQATT and CDR2 SNEGSKA come from the germline V gene (reference sequence). The CDR3 sequence: CSARDPRGGGDTQYF. CDR3 nucleotide sequence: TGCAGTGCTAGAGATCCCCGGGGGGGTGGAGATACGCAGTATTTT.

This clonotype occurred once. The gene calls are TRBV28 and TRBJ1-1; D gene unclear. Germline V gene sequence: CDR1 MDHEN, CDR2 SYDVKM. V lost 5 bases to trimming and J lost 8 bases, with 15 bases between them. This CDR3 contains 13 residues. The DNA of the CDR3 is TGTGCCAGCAGTGATTCGATCCCGGCAGAAGCTTTCTTT. Translation gives CASSDSIPAEAFF.

The rearrangement uses TRBV15 and TRBJ2-5; 7 positions agree with TRBD1. CDR1 and CDR2 from the germline V gene are LNHNV and YYDKDF (reference sequence). J was trimmed by 13 bases and V by 2 bases; bases with no gene match: 7. The CDR3 loop spans 12 amino acids. CDR3 in amino acids: CATSRSGTASYF. The CDR3 DNA is TGTGCCACCAGCAGATCTGGGACAGCCTCGTACTTC. The full variable domain, with the rest looked up from reference TRBV15 and TRBJ2-5, is DAMVIQNPRYQVTQFGKPVTLSCSQTLNHNVMYWYQQKSSQAPKLLFHYYDKDFNNEADTPDNFQSRRPNTSFCFLDIRSPGLGDTAMYLCATSRSGTASYFGPGTRLLVL.

This clonotype came up many times. V gene TRBV15 combines with J gene TRBJ1-2; no reliable D call. The germline V gene encodes CDR1 LNHNV and CDR2 YYDKDF (reference sequence). The CDR3 has 15 residues. V lost 1 base and J lost 3, with 12 bases in between. The CDR3 is CATSRVRSLDYGYTF. DNA of the CDR3: TGTGCCACCAGCAGAGTCAGGTCGCTAGACTATGGCTACACCTTC.

This chain uses TRBV20-1 with TRBJ1-6; D unclear. There are 18 residues in the CDR3. Per the germline V gene, CDR1 is DFQATT and CDR2 is SNEGSKA (reference sequence). Trimming took off 2 bases at V and 9 bases at J, with 26 bases between the two ends. CDR3 sequence: CSARPPGRTSPWGSPLHF. The CDR3 nucleotides read TGCAGTGCTAGACCCCCCGGCCGAACCAGTCCTTGGGGTTCACCCCTCCACTTT.

There are a few counts of this clonotype. The V call is TRBV4-3, the J call TRBJ2-4, with D tentatively TRBD2 (5 bases). The CDR3 runs 15 residues. Looked up from germline, CDR1 is LGHNA and CDR2 is YSLEER. Trimming left V 1 base short and J 5 bases short, with 12 bases between. CDR3 sequence: CASSQVRDHENIQYF. For the CDR3, the DNA is TGCGCCAGCAGCCAAGTCCGGGATCACGAAAACATTCAGTACTTC.

Details on this clonotype: A much larger clone sits a single nucleotide away, making a read error possible. The V gene is TRBV6-2 or TRBV6-3, the J gene TRBJ2-7; D remains ambiguous. The V gene's germline CDR1 is MNHEY and CDR2 SVGEGT. V shed 8 bases and J shed 4 bases, with 9 bases lying between them. This CDR3 is 11 amino acids long. The CDR3 region is CASGDGYEQYF. CDR3 DNA: TGTGCCAGCGGTGACGGGTACGAGCAGTACTTC.

In its sample, this clonotype is medium-sized (0.01 to 0.1%). V is TRBV18 and J is TRBJ2-7; D is unclear. V lost 2 bases to trimming and J lost 6 bases, with 8 bases between them. Germline CDR1 KGHSH, CDR2 LQKENI. CDR3 length equals 12 residues. The CDR3 protein is CASSPVVFEQYF. As DNA, the CDR3 is TGTGCCAGCTCACCAGTTGTGTTCGAGCAGTACTTC.

The rearrangement joins TRBV6-1 to TRBJ2-1; 9 bases fit TRBD2. With 4 bases clipped from V and 8 bases from J, the junction kept 15 bases outside the gene matches. This CDR3 has 17 amino acids. CDR1 is MNHNS and CDR2 is SASEGT in the germline V gene. The CDR3 sequence: CASSGARAGGTRDEQFF. CDR3 coding DNA: TGTGCCAGCAGTGGCGCCCGAGCGGGGGGAACCAGGGATGAGCAGTTCTTC.

The chain combines TRBV5-6 with TRBJ1-5; no clear D. The CDR3 totals 14 residues. CDR1 and CDR2 (germline): SGHDT, YYEEEE. The germline V and J ends were trimmed by 0 bases and 3 bases, with 7 bases remaining between them. DNA of the CDR3: TGTGCCAGCAGCTTGGAAAGATCCAATCAGCCCCAGCATTTT. Translating it yields CASSLERSNQPQHF. The complete variable domain, with remaining parts taken from reference TRBV5-6 and TRBJ1-5, reads DAGVTQSPTHLIKTRGQQVTLRCSPKSGHDTVSWYQQALGQGPQFIFQYYEEEERQRGNFPDRFSGHQFPNYSSELNVNALLLGDSALYLCASSLERSNQPQHFGDGTRLSIL.

By share, this clonotype ranks as large. The chain combines TRBV4-2 with TRBJ1-2; no definite D call. The length of the CDR3 is 13 residues. Germline CDR1 and CDR2: LGHNA and YNFKEQ. The V and J ends lost 1 base and 6 bases respectively, with 9 bases between them. Here the CDR3 reads CASSQVGQDGYTF. The CDR3 region has the DNA TGTGCCAGCAGCCAAGTTGGTCAAGATGGCTACACCTTC.

This clonotype showed up many times. This CDR3 is CASSQGVAGSYEQYF. In nucleotides, the CDR3 is TGCGCCAGCAGCCAAGGGGTAGCGGGTTCCTACGAGCAGTACTTC. V is TRBV4-3 and J is TRBJ2-7, with 7 bases aligning to TRBD2. Germline-derived CDR1 and CDR2 are LGHNA and YSLEER. CDR3 length equals 15 residues. Losses at the gene ends were 1 base for V and 1 base for J; bases not matched to a gene: 4.

This clonotype showed up just a few times. The rearrangement links TRBV10-3 to TRBJ2-3; D is perhaps TRBD2 (6 bases). Germline CDR1 is ENHRY and CDR2 is SYGVKD. Trimming pared 8 bases from V and 4 bases from J, leaving 16 bases between. The CDR3 spans 14 residues. The CDR3 is CAIDAEGSSDTQYF. Written as DNA, the CDR3 is TGTGCCATCGACGCGGAGGGGTCTTCAGATACGCAGTATTTT.

The table lists this clonotype with a few counts. The V call is TRBV5-1, the J call TRBJ2-5, with a tentative D call TRBD2 (5 bases). With 2 bases removed from V and 2 bases from J, the gap between germline ends came to 13 bases. The CDR3 extends over 15 amino acids. Germline V lookup: CDR1 SGHRS, CDR2 YFSETQ. This chain's CDR3 is CASSFERLGQETQYF. The CDR3 nucleotides are TGCGCCAGCAGCTTTGAGCGGCTAGGACAAGAGACCCAGTACTTC.

This clonotype was picked up many times. V gene TRBV12-3 or TRBV12-4 combines with J gene TRBJ1-1; 10 bases fit TRBD1. Losses at the gene ends were 5 bases for V and 8 bases for J; bases not matched to a gene: 14. The CDR3 loop spans 16 amino acids. This CDR3 reads CASSQRQGARFVEAFF. The CDR3 DNA is TGTGCCAGCAGTCAGAGACAGGGGGCGAGGTTTGTCGAAGCTTTCTTT.

At least ten counts were recorded for this clonotype. The genes are TRBV7-2 and TRBJ2-7; D gene uncertain. V lost 1 base to trimming and J lost 5 bases, with 15 bases between them. The CDR3 sequence is 15 residues long. CDR1 is SGHTA and CDR2 is FQGNSA in the germline V gene. The chain's CDR3 is CASSLDPTPRDEQYF. CDR3 sequence (DNA): TGTGCCAGCAGCTTAGATCCAACACCTCGAGACGAGCAGTACTTC.

Remarks on this clonotype: A clone one base away is much larger, so this may be a read error. The genes are TRBV6-9 and TRBJ2-2; possibly TRBD2 for D (6 bases). The germline V gene encodes CDR1 MNHGY and CDR2 SVAAGI. This CDR3 contains 16 residues. For the CDR3, the DNA is TGTGCCAGCAGTTACCAGGGAGGTTCGAACAACGGGGAGCTGTTTTTT. It codes for CASSYQGGSNNGELFF.

The table lists this clonotype with a count of one. The J gene is TRBJ1-6, the V gene TRBV20-1, with D maybe TRBD1 (5 bases). Looked up from germline, CDR1 is DFQATT and CDR2 is SNEGSKA (reference sequence). The CDR3 loop spans 11 amino acids. CDR3 in amino acids: CSTEGLSALHF. The CDR3 DNA reads TGCAGCACCGAGGGGCTATCCGCCCTCCACTTT.

This chain connects TRBV2 to TRBJ1-1, with 8 bases matching TRBD1. CDR1 is SNHLY, CDR2 FYNNEI, per germline. The CDR3 extends over 13 amino acids. Losses at the gene ends were 8 bases for V and 2 bases for J; bases not matched to a gene: 4. In DNA form, the CDR3 reads TGTGCCAGCCGTTCAGGGGGCAACACTGAAGCTTTCTTT. Translating it yields CASRSGGNTEAFF.

This clonotype was recorded at least ten times. V and J are TRBV6-6 and TRBJ1-3; no firm D call. The CDR3 length is 14 residues. V was shortened by 2 bases and J by 3 bases, with 8 bases between the two germline ends. Germline V gene data show CDR1 as MNHNY and CDR2 as SVGAGI (reference sequence). The CDR3 nucleotides are TGTGCCAGCAGTTACCTGCGGAGTGGAAACACCATATATTTT. This gives the protein CASSYLRSGNTIYF.

As regards this clonotype: This could be a read error, since a much larger clone is one nucleotide away. The chain combines TRBV6-6 with TRBJ2-1, with 9 bases matching TRBD2. This CDR3 has 17 residues. Germline V CDR1 and CDR2: MNHNY, SVGAGI (reference sequence). V was pared by 4 bases and J by 6 bases, with 13 bases of the junction left unmatched. The DNA for the CDR3 is TGTGCCAGCAGTTCCTCGGGGCTAGCGGGGAGCTTCAATGAGCAGTTCTTC. The encoded protein is CASSSSGLAGSFNEQFF.

This clonotype was recorded at least ten times. V usage is TRBV27 and J usage is TRBJ1-1; TRBD1 matches 9 bases. The V gene's germline CDR1 is MNHEY and CDR2 SMNVEV (reference sequence). V trimming: 4 bases; J trimming: 2 bases; junction bases outside the gene matches: 11. This CDR3 contains 17 residues. This CDR3 is CASSSGPGQGFNTEAFF. CDR3 sequence (DNA): TGTGCCAGCAGTTCAGGCCCGGGACAGGGATTTAACACTGAAGCTTTCTTT.

The rearrangement uses TRBV19 and TRBJ1-6, with TRBD1 identical over 9 bases. The CDR3 consists of 15 residues. Looked up from germline, CDR1 is LNHDA and CDR2 is SQIVND (reference sequence). Trimming removed 6 bases from V and 7 bases from J; junction bases left unmatched: 7. Here the CDR3 DNA reads TGTGCCAGTAGGAGGGGACAGGGTCAAAATTCACCCCTCCACTTT. This translates into CASRRGQGQNSPLHF.